One TCR beta chain is described in this entry. Its antigen is as yet unknown. The sample is drawn from a study of cytomegalovirus exposure and HLA in healthy donors. Study-wide results and caveats: By a later analysis, the bulk of CMV-associated TCR beta chains appeared HLA-restricted.

This PCR relied on a set of 60 Vbeta primers and 13 Jbeta primers. Produced via immunoSEQ multiplex PCR; TCRdb's table is partial and in-frame only. The table records 150,000 to 200,000 clones, around four fifths of them present only once. Germline V gene data show CDR1 as MNHEY and CDR2 as SVGAGI. This CDR3 is 14 amino acids long. J was trimmed by 6 bases and V by 2 bases; bases with no gene match: 5. This chain links TRBV6-5 with TRBJ2-3, with 7 bases lining up with TRBD1. Sequencing used PBMCs. This clonotype was sampled from a girl aged 2 to 10 in good health and CMV-seropositive. The CDR3 loop is CASSYRDSTDTQYF. As DNA, the CDR3 is TGTGCCAGCAGTTACAGGGACAGTACTGATACGCAGTATTTT.